Listed here are 10 T cell receptor beta chains from one sample, sequenced in a study of blood T cell repertoires in COVID-19. Generated by immunoSEQ multiplex PCR, the TCRdb table keeps only in-frame clones and is missing some. The repertoire holds about 260,000 clones, with about nine tenths as singletons. Specimen: peripheral blood. The receptor set was obtained from a man in his forties or fifties who had recovered from COVID-19.

The chain has TRBV29-1 and TRBJ2-7, with TRBD1 as a possible D gene (6 bases). Germline-derived CDR1 and CDR2 are SQVTM and ANQGSEA. The CDR3 contains 13 residues. Trimming removed 4 bases at V and 4 bases at J, with 14 bases between. CDR3 loop: CSVAPRGRYEQYF. For the CDR3, the DNA is TGCAGCGTTGCCCCCAGGGGTCGGTACGAGCAGTACTTC.

The V call is TRBV2, the J call TRBJ1-1; TRBD1 aligns across 7 bases. Unmatched junction bases numbered 9, after V lost 10 bases and J lost 7 bases. Germline V gene sequence: CDR1 SNHLY, CDR2 FYNNEI. The CDR3 length is 12 residues. The CDR3 here is CAIKGGAGEAFF. The CDR3 DNA is TGTGCCATAAAAGGGGGCGCGGGTGAAGCTTTCTTT.

The CDR3 region is CASSWTGTSDSYEQYF. The CDR3 nucleotides are TGCGCCAGCAGCTGGACCGGGACTAGCGACTCCTACGAGCAGTACTTC. This chain connects TRBV4-1 to TRBJ2-7; the match to TRBD2 covers 10 bases. Germline V CDR1 and CDR2: MGHRA, YSYEKL. The V segment lost 5 bases and the J segment 0 bases; nucleotides outside the gene matches: 7. The CDR3 is made up of 16 amino acids.

The chain employs TRBV11-2 and TRBJ2-7; 7 nucleotides line up with TRBD2. Germline CDR1 SGHAT, CDR2 FQNNGV. The CDR3 is 15 residues long. V gave up 3 bases and J gave up 4 bases; unmatched junction bases: 9. The CDR3 sequence is CASSFEGGARYEQYF. The CDR3 region has the DNA TGTGCCAGCAGCTTCGAGGGAGGGGCGCGGTACGAGCAGTACTTC. The whole variable domain, filled in from reference TRBV11-2 and TRBJ2-7, reads EAGVAQSPRYKIIEKRQSVAFWCNPISGHATLYWYQQILGQGPKLLIQFQNNGVVDDSQLPKDRFSAERLKGVDSTLKIQPAKLEDSAVYLCASSFEGGARYEQYFGPGTRLTVT.

The chain joins TRBV5-5 to TRBJ2-5, with D perhaps TRBD1 (5 bases). Germline V gene lookup returns CDR1 SGHKS and CDR2 YYEKEE (reference sequence). The ends were cut back, 4 bases at V and 0 bases at J, with 10 bases in the middle. The CDR3 totals 14 residues. The CDR3 DNA reads as TGTGCCAGCAGCCCCGGACAATACCAAGAGACCCAGTACTTC. Its translation is CASSPGQYQETQYF.

This chain joins TRBV12-3 or TRBV12-4 and TRBJ1-5; D remains ambiguous. The CDR3 spans 13 residues. The germline V and J ends were trimmed by 7 bases and 4 bases, with 11 bases remaining between them. The CDR3 DNA reads as TGTGCCAGCACCCCTACCACGAATCAGCCCCAGCATTTT. It encodes CASTPTTNQPQHF.

The genes are TRBV5-1 and TRBJ2-5, with TRBD2 matching over 9 bases. This CDR3 spans 14 amino acids. Germline CDR1 reads SGHRS; CDR2 reads YFSETQ. After removal of 4 bases from V and 4 bases from J, the junction contained 5 bases not matched to a gene. The DNA for the CDR3 is TGCGCCAGCAGCCGTAGCGGGAGTGGAGAGACCCAGTACTTC. It translates to CASSRSGSGETQYF.

V gene TRBV6-5 combines with J gene TRBJ2-7; 8 positions match TRBD2. With V trimmed by 0 bases and J by 5 bases, 6 bases remained unmatched. Per the germline V gene, CDR1 is MNHEY and CDR2 is SVGAGI. The CDR3 runs 15 residues. CDR3 in amino acids: CASSYSGTRVDEQYF. For the CDR3, the DNA is TGTGCCAGCAGTTACTCCGGGACTAGAGTAGACGAGCAGTACTTC.

The J gene is TRBJ2-7, the V gene TRBV11-2, with TRBD1 matching 7 bases. V gave up 2 bases and J gave up 2 bases; unmatched junction bases: 9. CDR1 and CDR2 (germline): SGHAT, FQNNGV. This CDR3 contains 16 residues. The CDR3 region is CASSLRDSIPPYEQYF. Written as DNA, the CDR3 is TGTGCCAGCAGCTTACGGGACAGCATACCTCCCTACGAGCAGTACTTC. Together with reference TRBV11-2 and TRBJ2-7, the CDR3 gives the full variable domain: EAGVAQSPRYKIIEKRQSVAFWCNPISGHATLYWYQQILGQGPKLLIQFQNNGVVDDSQLPKDRFSAERLKGVDSTLKIQPAKLEDSAVYLCASSLRDSIPPYEQYFGPGTRLTVT.

J is TRBJ2-7 and V is TRBV5-4, with TRBD2 matching over 7 bases. Looked up from germline, CDR1 is SGHNT and CDR2 is YYREEE (reference sequence). The CDR3 is 14 amino acids. V was clipped by 0 bases and J by 6 bases; unmatched bases: 6. As DNA, the CDR3 is TGTGCCAGCAGCTTGGGACTAGCAGGGACCGAGCAGTACTTC. Translation gives CASSLGLAGTEQYF.